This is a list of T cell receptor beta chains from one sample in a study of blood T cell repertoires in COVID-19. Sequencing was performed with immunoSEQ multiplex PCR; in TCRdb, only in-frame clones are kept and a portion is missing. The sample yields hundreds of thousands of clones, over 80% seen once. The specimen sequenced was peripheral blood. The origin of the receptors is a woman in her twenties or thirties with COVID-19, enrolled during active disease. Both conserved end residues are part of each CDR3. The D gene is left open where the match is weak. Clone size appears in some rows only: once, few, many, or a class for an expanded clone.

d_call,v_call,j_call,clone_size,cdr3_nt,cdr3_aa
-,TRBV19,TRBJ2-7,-,TGTGCCAGTAGTACCCCAACAGGGTACGAGCAGTACTTC,CASSTPTGYEQYF
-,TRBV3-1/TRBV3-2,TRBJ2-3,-,TGTGCCAGCAGCCATAAAGTGAAGGGGGGCACAGATACGCAGTATTTT,CASSHKVKGGTDTQYF
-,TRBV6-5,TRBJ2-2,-,TGTGCCAGCATCAGGATGGACACCGGGGAGCTGTTTTTT,CASIRMDTGELFF
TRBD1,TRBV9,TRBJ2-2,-,TGTGCCAGCAGCCTCGACAGGGATTACGGGGAGCTGTTTTTT,CASSLDRDYGELFF
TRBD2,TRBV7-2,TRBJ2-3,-,TGTGCCAGCAGCTTGAGACTAGCAGGCACAGATACGCAGTATTTT,CASSLRLAGTDTQYF
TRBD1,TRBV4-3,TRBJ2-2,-,TGCGCCAGCAGCCAAGATTCGGTCAGGGGGAACGGGGAGCTGTTTTTT,CASSQDSVRGNGELFF
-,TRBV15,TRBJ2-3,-,TGTGCCACCAGCAGGCCAACACCAGATACGCAGTATTTT,CATSRPTPDTQYF
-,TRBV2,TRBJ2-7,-,TGTGCCACCTCAAAACAGGGGGGGATGGATGGCGAGCAGTACTTC,CATSKQGGMDGEQYF
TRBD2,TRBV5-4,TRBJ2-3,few,TGTGCCAGCAGCCCCCGGGGGGGCACAGATACGCAGTATTTT,CASSPRGGTDTQYF
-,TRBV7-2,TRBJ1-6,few,TGTGCCAGCAGCTTAGTGGCCGGGTTCCGTAATTCACCCCTCCACTTT,CASSLVAGFRNSPLHF
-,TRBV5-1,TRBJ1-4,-,TGCGCCAGCAGCTTGGCCGGGTCTGTAAGTGAAAAACTGTTTTTT,CASSLAGSVSEKLFF
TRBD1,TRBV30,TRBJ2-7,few,TGTGCCTGGAGTGTACTAGGGGACAGGGCAACCTACGAGCAGTACTTC,CAWSVLGDRATYEQYF
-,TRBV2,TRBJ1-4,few,TGTGCCAGCTCCCGGGAGCTTTCCAATGAAAAACTGTTTTTT,CASSRELSNEKLFF
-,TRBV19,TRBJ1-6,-,TGTGCCAGTGCCCCCGGACAGCTTCGCTCCTATAATTCACCCCTCCACTTT,CASAPGQLRSYNSPLHF
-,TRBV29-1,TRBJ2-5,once,TGCAGCGTTGAAGATCCTGTGGGGCCCCAAGAGACCCAGTACTTC,CSVEDPVGPQETQYF
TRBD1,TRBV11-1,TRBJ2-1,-,TGTGCCAGCACACCCGGGACAGGGGGCTGGAATGAGCAGTTCTTC,CASTPGTGGWNEQFF
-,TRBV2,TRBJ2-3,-,TGTGCCAGCAGTAAAATTGGAACCGGAGTACGAAGCACAGATACGCAGTATTTT,CASSKIGTGVRSTDTQYF
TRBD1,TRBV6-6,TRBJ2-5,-,TGTGCCAGCAGTAAAACAGGGGAGGAGACCCAGTACTTC,CASSKTGEETQYF
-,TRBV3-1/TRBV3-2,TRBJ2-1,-,TGTGCCAGCAGCCGGGCATTGAAGGTCGGTCATGAGCAGTTCTTC,CASSRALKVGHEQFF
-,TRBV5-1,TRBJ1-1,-,TGCGCCAGCAGCAGGGGAGGACAGAACACTGAAGCTTTCTTT,CASSRGGQNTEAFF
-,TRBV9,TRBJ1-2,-,TGTGCCAGCAGCGCCGGAGGACTCTCGGGCTATGGCTACACCTTC,CASSAGGLSGYGYTF
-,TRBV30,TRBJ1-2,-,TGTGCCTGGACCGTTACCGGACAGCCCAGAGAGGGCTACACCTTC,CAWTVTGQPREGYTF
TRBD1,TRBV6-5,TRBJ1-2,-,TGTGCCAGCAGGGCCCGGGACAGGGAGGTCTATGGCTACACCTTC,CASRARDREVYGYTF
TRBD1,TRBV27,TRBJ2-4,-,TGTGCCAGCAGTTCGGGGACAGGGGAAAACATTCAGTACTTC,CASSSGTGENIQYF
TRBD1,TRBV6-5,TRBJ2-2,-,TGTGCCAGCAGTTTGGGGGGACAGGTGACCGGGGAGCTGTTTTTT,CASSLGGQVTGELFF
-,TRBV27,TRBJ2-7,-,TGTGCCAGCAGTTCCTGGCGGTCCTCCTACGAGCAGTACTTC,CASSSWRSSYEQYF
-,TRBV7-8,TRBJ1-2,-,TGTGCCAGCAGCCGACGCGGGTATGGCTACACCTTC,CASSRRGYGYTF
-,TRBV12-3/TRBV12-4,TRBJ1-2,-,TGTGCCAGCACCGGTGGGGCGGACTATGGCTACACCTTC,CASTGGADYGYTF
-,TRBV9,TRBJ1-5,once,TGTGCCCGCAGCGTAGGGGGGGGAAGGGATCAGCCCCAGCATTTT,CARSVGGGRDQPQHF
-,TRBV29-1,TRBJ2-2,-,TGCAGCGTTGTTGGGCAGGGGAACGTCGGGGAGCTGTTTTTT,CSVVGQGNVGELFF
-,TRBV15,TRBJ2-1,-,TGTGCCACCAGCAGAGGAGACACCGGTGCCTCCTACAATGAGCAGTTCTTC,CATSRGDTGASYNEQFF
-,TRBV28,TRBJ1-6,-,TGTGCCAGCAGTTTATCGGGGGTAAATTCACCCCTCCACTTT,CASSLSGVNSPLHF
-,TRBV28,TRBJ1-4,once,TGTGCCAGCAGTTTTCTCCTTTTCGGGAATGAAAAACTGTTTTTT,CASSFLLFGNEKLFF
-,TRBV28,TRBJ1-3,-,TGTGCCAGCAGTTCACAGCCTAACTCTGGAAACACCATATATTTT,CASSSQPNSGNTIYF
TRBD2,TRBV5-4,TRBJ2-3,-,TGTGCCAGCAGCTTGCCTCCGGGACTAGCGGTTAGCACAGATACGCAGTATTTT,CASSLPPGLAVSTDTQYF
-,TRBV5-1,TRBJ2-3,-,TGCGCCAGCAGGCTCAGGGGCACAGATACGCAGTATTTT,CASRLRGTDTQYF
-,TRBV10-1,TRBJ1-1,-,TGCGCCAGCAGGCCCCCCCAGGGGATCCAACTGGGTTACCCTGAAGCTTTCTTT,CASRPPQGIQLGYPEAFF
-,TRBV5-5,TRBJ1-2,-,TGTGCCAGCAGCTTCGGACATGACTATGGCTACACCTTC,CASSFGHDYGYTF
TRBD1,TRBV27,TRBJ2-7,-,TGTGCCAGCAGTCCAGACAGGGTCCTCTACGAGCAGTACTTC,CASSPDRVLYEQYF
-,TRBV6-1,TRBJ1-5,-,TGTGCCAGCAGGCCCTCAGGGGCCTATCAGCCCCAGCATTTT,CASRPSGAYQPQHF
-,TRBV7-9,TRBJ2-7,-,TGTGCCAGCAGCTTATTCAGGGAATCCGAGCAGTACTTC,CASSLFRESEQYF
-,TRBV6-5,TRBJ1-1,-,TGTGCCAGCAGGCGGGGGTTGTACACTGAAGCTTTCTTT,CASRRGLYTEAFF
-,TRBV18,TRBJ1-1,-,TGTGCCAGCTCACCAACGGGTAACACTGAAGCTTTCTTT,CASSPTGNTEAFF
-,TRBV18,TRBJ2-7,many,TGTGCCAGCTCACCACCGGCAGGGTCCTCCTCCTACGAGCAGTACTTC,CASSPPAGSSSYEQYF
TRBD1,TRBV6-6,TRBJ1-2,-,TGTGCCAGCAGTCCGGTACAGGGGGCCTATGGCTACACCTTC,CASSPVQGAYGYTF
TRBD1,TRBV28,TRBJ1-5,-,TGTGCCAGCAGTTTATTGGCAGGGGGCAATATTCAGCCCCAGCATTTT,CASSLLAGGNIQPQHF
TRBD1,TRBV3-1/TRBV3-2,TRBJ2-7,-,TGTGCCAGCAGCCCTCGGACAGGGAACTACGAGCAGTACTTC,CASSPRTGNYEQYF
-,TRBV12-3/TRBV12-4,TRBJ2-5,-,TGTGCCAGCAGGGTGAGGCTGGGAGAGACCCAGTACTTC,CASRVRLGETQYF
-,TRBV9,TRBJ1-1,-,TGTGCCAGCAGCGTAGGTGGGCACCTCATGAACACTGAAGCTTTCTTT,CASSVGGHLMNTEAFF
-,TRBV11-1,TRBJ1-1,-,TGTGCCAGCAGCTTAGGATATTCAGGAGAAGCTTTCTTT,CASSLGYSGEAFF
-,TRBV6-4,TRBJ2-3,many,TGTGCCAGCAGTACGACAGGCACAGATACGCAGTATTTT,CASSTTGTDTQYF
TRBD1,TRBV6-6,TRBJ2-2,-,TGTGCCAGCAGCCAACAGGGGAGTGAGAACACCGGGGAGCTGTTTTTT,CASSQQGSENTGELFF
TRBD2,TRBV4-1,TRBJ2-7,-,TGCGCCAGCAGCCCTAAGAGCGGGGGTTCCTACGAGCAGTACTTC,CASSPKSGGSYEQYF
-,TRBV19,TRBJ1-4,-,TGTGCCAGTAGTATAGTAGGAAGGGGTGACGAAAAACTGTTTTTT,CASSIVGRGDEKLFF
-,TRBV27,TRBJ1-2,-,TGTGCCAGCAGTTTAGAGGGAGGACTATCTAACTATGGCTACACCTTC,CASSLEGGLSNYGYTF
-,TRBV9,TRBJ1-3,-,TGTGCCAGCAAGACGGAGGGCCCAGGAAACACCATATATTTT,CASKTEGPGNTIYF
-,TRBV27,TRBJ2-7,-,TGTGCCAGCAGTTTATCTGCGGTTAGCTCCTACGAGCAGTACTTC,CASSLSAVSSYEQYF
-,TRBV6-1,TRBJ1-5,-,TGTGCCAGCAGTGAAGGGGGGAGGAATCAGCCCCAGCATTTT,CASSEGGRNQPQHF